Listed here are 31 T cell receptor beta chains from one sample, sequenced in a study of T cells after yellow fever vaccination. TCRdb independently ran MiXCR on the 5' RACE reads; one entry per CDR3 protein. The sample has 230,000 or so distinct CDR3 sequences; 6.5% to 7.5% are singletons. The sample in question was CD4+ T cells sorted from PBMCs, obtained on the day of the yellow fever booster vaccination. These receptors came from a man in his thirties or forties who received the YFV17D yellow fever vaccine.

This clonotype was seen more than once but under ten times. CDR3 region: CASSLELLGLYF. Here the CDR3 DNA reads TGTGCCAGCAGCTTAGAATTATTGGGTCTGTACTTC. The rearrangement joins TRBV7-2 to TRBJ2-7; D gene uncertain. CDR3 length: 12 amino acids. The germline gives CDR1 SGHTA, CDR2 FQGNSA. V lost 1 base and J lost 12, with 13 bases in between.

This clonotype has a count of ten or more. The chain employs TRBV3-1 and TRBJ2-1; TRBD2 might be the D (6 bases). Germline CDR1 LGHDT, CDR2 YNNKEL (reference sequence). The CDR3 runs to 13 residues. Trimming removed 4 bases from V and 9 bases from J, with 13 bases in between. CDR3 in amino acids: CASSRDSSSEQFF. As DNA, the CDR3 is TGTGCCAGCAGCCGGGACTCCAGCAGTGAGCAGTTCTTC.

This clonotype was observed a few times. CDR3 sequence reads: CSGLQGNEQFF. In nucleotides, the CDR3 is TGCAGCGGGTTACAGGGGAATGAGCAGTTCTTC. The rearrangement joins TRBV29-1 to TRBJ2-1; TRBD1 matches at 7 bases. V shed 7 bases and J 7 bases; nucleotides not matched to a gene: 4. The CDR3 spans 11 residues. Germline CDR1 and CDR2: SQVTM and ANQGSEA.

This clonotype has just a few counts. J is TRBJ2-1 and V is TRBV19; D is uncertain. The V end was cut by 5 bases, the J end by 9 bases, with 11 bases between. The CDR3 loop spans 12 amino acids. From germline, CDR1 is LNHDA and CDR2 SQIVND (reference sequence). CDR3: CASSAQSAEQFF. The DNA of the CDR3 is TGTGCCAGTAGTGCTCAAAGTGCTGAGCAGTTCTTC.

V and J are TRBV9 and TRBJ2-1; 8 positions agree with TRBD2. Looked up from germline, CDR1 is SGDLS and CDR2 is YYNGEE. The CDR3 loop spans 16 amino acids. Trimming cost V 0 bases and J 0 bases; bases outside gene matches: 2. Here the CDR3 reads CASSVGGGSSYNEQFF. Here the CDR3 DNA reads TGTGCCAGCAGCGTAGGCGGGGGGAGCTCCTACAATGAGCAGTTCTTC.

The table lists this clonotype with many counts. The V call is TRBV12-3 or TRBV12-4, the J call TRBJ2-5; the D is unclear. Trimming left V 6 bases short and J 1 base short, with 9 bases between. CDR3 length: 13 amino acids. The CDR3, as DNA: TGTGCCAGCAGCCAGCTCCTCCAAGAGACCCAGTACTTC. Its translation: CASSQLLQETQYF.

This clonotype has a handful of counts. The chain recombines TRBV3-1 with TRBJ2-4; D tentatively reads TRBD1 or TRBD2 (5 bases each). The CDR3 sequence is 14 residues long. V gave up 4 bases and J gave up 0 bases, with 7 bases separating them. Germline V gene lookup returns CDR1 LGHDT and CDR2 YNNKEL (reference sequence). As DNA, the CDR3 is TGTGCCAGCAGCCGGGACCTAGCCAAAAACATTCAGTACTTC. Its protein is CASSRDLAKNIQYF.

Ten or more counts support this clonotype. The chain employs TRBV20-1 and TRBJ2-1; maybe TRBD1 (6 bases). V gave up 4 bases and J gave up 4 bases, with 14 bases separating them. This CDR3 comprises 14 residues. The germline V gene encodes CDR1 DFQATT and CDR2 SNEGSKA (reference sequence). The CDR3 spells CSAITGGEYNEQFF. For the CDR3, the DNA is TGCAGTGCTATAACTGGGGGCGAGTACAATGAGCAGTTCTTC.

This clonotype was seen at least ten times. The chain carries TRBV6-4 and TRBJ2-2, with TRBD2 matching 8 bases. With 6 bases clipped from V and 4 bases from J, the junction kept 22 bases outside the gene matches. In germline, CDR1 is MRHNA, CDR2 SNTAGT. CDR3 length: 20 amino acids. This chain's CDR3 is CASRSLQFSSGTRGTGELFF. The DNA for the CDR3 is TGTGCCAGCAGATCACTTCAATTTTCGTCCGGGACTAGAGGCACCGGGGAGCTGTTTTTT.

On this clonotype itself: Given a much more abundant clone one base away, this may be a read error. The chain is built from TRBV7-9 and TRBJ2-1; D unresolved. Germline V gene data show CDR1 as SEHNR and CDR2 as FQNEAQ (reference sequence). This CDR3 region has 16 residues. The CDR3 loop reads CASSLAVSSLYNERFF. The CDR3 DNA reads as TGTGCCAGCAGCTTGGCCGTCAGTTCACTCTACAATGAGCGGTTCTTC.

Many counts were recorded for this clonotype. This chain joins TRBV5-1 and TRBJ2-5; a possible D gene is TRBD2 (6 bases). The CDR3 runs 14 residues. With 3 bases removed from V and 4 bases from J, the gap between germline ends came to 13 bases. Germline CDR1 and CDR2: SGHRS and YFSETQ. CDR3 in DNA: TGCGCCAGCAGCTACGGGGGAGAGCGAGAGACCCAGTACTTC. This gives the protein CASSYGGERETQYF.

This clonotype occurred a few times. DNA of the CDR3: TGCAGTGCTAGAGTTGGGCAGGCGCCTTCACCCCTCCACTTT. Translating it yields CSARVGQAPSPLHF. The gene calls are TRBV20-1 and TRBJ1-6; no definite D call. This CDR3 spans 14 amino acids. V lost 1 base to trimming and J lost 9 bases, with 13 bases between them. The V gene's germline CDR1 is DFQATT and CDR2 SNEGSKA (reference sequence).

A few counts support this clonotype. The chain has TRBV9 and TRBJ2-1, with D tentatively TRBD2 (5 bases). Germline V gene lookup returns CDR1 SGDLS and CDR2 YYNGEE. The V gene lost 5 bases and the J gene lost 9 bases, with 12 bases spanning the gap. CDR3 length: 12 residues. CDR3 nucleotide sequence: TGTGCCAGCAGTTTACTAGGGAGTGAGCAGTTCTTC. Protein: CASSLLGSEQFF.

The table lists this clonotype with many counts. V gene TRBV14 combines with J gene TRBJ2-1, with D tentatively TRBD1 (6 bases). V was cut by 4 bases and J by 7 bases, with 14 bases left in between. CDR1 SGHDN and CDR2 FVKESK come from the germline V gene. CDR3 length: 14 amino acids. In nucleotides, the CDR3 is TGTGCCAGCAGCCGCGGACAGAAAAGGAATGAGCAGTTCTTC. Protein product: CASSRGQKRNEQFF.

The table lists this clonotype with a few counts. The V gene is TRBV7-2, the J gene TRBJ2-1; 8 bases match TRBD1. Germline CDR1 SGHTA, CDR2 FQGNSA. The V segment lost 0 bases and the J segment 7 bases; nucleotides outside the gene matches: 11. This CDR3 has 17 amino acids. The chain's CDR3 is CASSLARGQGAVNEQFF. CDR3 DNA sequence: TGTGCCAGCAGCTTAGCGAGAGGGCAGGGGGCAGTAAATGAGCAGTTCTTC. The entire variable domain, with the rest obtained from reference TRBV7-2 and TRBJ2-1, is as follows: GAGVSQSPSNKVTEKGKDVELRCDPISGHTALYWYRQSLGQGLEFLIYFQGNSAPDKSGLPSDRFSAERTGGSVSTLTIQRTQQEDSAVYLCASSLARGQGAVNEQFFGPGTRLTVL.

The rearrangement links TRBV5-1 to TRBJ2-2, with TRBD2 matching 7 bases. CDR1 and CDR2 from the germline V gene are SGHRS and YFSETQ. V gave up 0 bases and J gave up 10 bases; unmatched junction bases: 9. This CDR3 spans 15 amino acids. The CDR3 loop is CASSLGGGLLPELFF. The CDR3 bases are TGCGCCAGCAGCTTGGGGGGGGGACTACTTCCGGAGCTGTTTTTT.

This clonotype has a handful of counts. The CDR3 loop is CASSLAGGPYGYTF. As DNA, the CDR3 is TGTGCCAGCAGCTTAGCAGGGGGCCCCTATGGCTACACCTTC. The chain employs TRBV7-8 and TRBJ1-2, with 7 bases fitting TRBD1. The J segment lost 4 bases and the V segment lost 0 bases, leaving 2 bases of the junction unmatched. CDR3 length equals 14 residues. Germline CDR1 SGHVS, CDR2 FQNEAQ.

The chain employs TRBV6-2 or TRBV6-3 and TRBJ2-7; D is uncertain. V was cut by 3 bases and J by 2 bases, with 5 bases left in between. Germline CDR1 is MNHEY and CDR2 is SVGEGT. CDR3 length: 12 residues. The CDR3: CASSYRAYEQYF. The CDR3 bases are TGTGCCAGCAGTTATAGGGCCTACGAGCAGTACTTC.

This clonotype has only a few counts. The chain links TRBV5-1 to TRBJ2-7; 9 positions agree with TRBD2. CDR3 length: 15 residues. Per the germline V gene, CDR1 is SGHRS and CDR2 is YFSETQ. Trimming at V came to 5 bases and at J to 0 bases, leaving 6 bases not matched to a gene. CDR3 loop: CASRTGGRVSYEQYF. The DNA of the CDR3 is TGCGCCAGCAGGACCGGCGGGAGGGTCTCCTACGAGCAGTACTTC.

The table lists this clonotype with a few counts. The CDR3: CASSSLLGNGETQYF. The CDR3 DNA reads as TGTGCCAGCAGTTCCCTTCTAGGAAACGGAGAGACCCAGTACTTC. The chain employs TRBV12-3 or TRBV12-4 and TRBJ2-5; D gene ambiguous. CDR3 size: 15 residues. V was cut by 4 bases and J by 4 bases, with 16 bases left in between.

This rearrangement joins TRBV18 to TRBJ2-5; D remains unclear. V shed 3 bases and J shed 0 bases, with 14 bases lying between them. Germline V gene data show CDR1 as KGHSH and CDR2 as LQKENI. This CDR3 region has 16 residues. The DNA of the CDR3 is TGTGCCAGCTCACCTTCCCAAGATCTGTACCAAGAGACCCAGTACTTC. Amino acid sequence: CASSPSQDLYQETQYF.

The gene calls are TRBV19 and TRBJ2-6; TRBD1 aligns across 9 bases. There are 16 residues in the CDR3. Trimming cost V 7 bases and J 1 base; bases outside gene matches: 5. Germline V gene lookup returns CDR1 LNHDA and CDR2 SQIVND (reference sequence). In nucleotides, the CDR3 is TGTGCCAGTATCCCCGGGACAGGGTCTGGGGCCAACGTCCTGACTTTC. Residues: CASIPGTGSGANVLTF.

This clonotype came up a few times. The V and J genes are TRBV6-2 or TRBV6-3 and TRBJ1-1; D possibly corresponds to TRBD1 (5 bases). V dropped 6 bases and J dropped 0 bases, with 11 bases sitting between them. This CDR3 contains 14 residues. CDR1 MNHEY and CDR2 SVGEGT come from the germline V gene. CDR3: CASRRDSMNTEAFF. DNA of the CDR3: TGTGCCAGCAGGCGTGACAGCATGAACACTGAAGCTTTCTTT.

A few counts support this clonotype. The chain couples TRBV10-3 to TRBJ2-1; 12 bases map to TRBD2. V trimming: 1 base; J trimming: 1 base; junction bases outside the gene matches: 14. This CDR3 spans 21 amino acids. Germline assignment: CDR1 ENHRY and CDR2 SYGVKD. The CDR3 nucleotides read TGTGCCATCAGTGAGTTCAAAGATGAGACTAGCGGGAGTTGGTCCTACAATGAGCAGTTCTTC. This gives the protein CAISEFKDETSGSWSYNEQFF.

This clonotype came up a few times. The rearrangement links TRBV7-9 to TRBJ2-5; D uncertain. CDR1 is SEHNR, CDR2 FQNEAQ, per germline (reference sequence). This CDR3 is built from 15 residues. V lost 4 bases, J lost 2 bases, and 14 bases lay in between. In nucleotides, the CDR3 is TGTGCCAGCAGCTCACTAAAGGTACCACAAGAGACCCAGTACTTC. Translating gives CASSSLKVPQETQYF.

This clonotype has a handful of counts. J is TRBJ2-7 and V is TRBV5-1; 8 bases agree with TRBD1. In germline, CDR1 is SGHRS, CDR2 YFSETQ. V dropped 1 base and J dropped 5; count of bases not matched to a gene: 8. The CDR3 covers 15 residues. The CDR3 DNA sequence: TGCGCCAGCAGCTTGACCGGGACAGGCTTCAACGAGCAGTACTTC. Amino acid sequence: CASSLTGTGFNEQYF.

The CDR3 loop reads CASRARGGLGSYNEQFF. CDR3 nucleotide sequence: TGTGCCAGTCGGGCCCGGGGGGGACTAGGGTCCTACAATGAGCAGTTCTTC. The chain combines TRBV3-1 with TRBJ2-1; 8 nucleotides match TRBD2. The CDR3 extends over 17 amino acids. V was pared by 9 bases and J by 1 base, with 14 bases of the junction left unmatched. Germline V lookup: CDR1 LGHDT, CDR2 YNNKEL (reference sequence).

This clonotype was seen repeatedly, ten times or more. J is TRBJ2-3 and V is TRBV12-3 or TRBV12-4, with TRBD2 matching over 11 bases. The CDR3 extends over 16 amino acids. The V segment lost 1 base and the J segment 6 bases; nucleotides outside the gene matches: 6. The CDR3 sequence: CASSLEVTSGTDTQYF. Here the CDR3 DNA reads TGTGCCAGCAGTTTAGAAGTGACTAGCGGGACCGATACGCAGTATTTT.

This clonotype showed up many times. This rearrangement joins TRBV19 to TRBJ2-3, with TRBD2 matching over 14 bases. J lost 0 bases, V lost 6 bases, and 11 bases had no gene match. The CDR3 is 19 amino acids. CDR1 and CDR2 from the germline V gene are LNHDA and SQIVND (reference sequence). The CDR3 here is CASRSTSGRAFSSTDTQYF. The CDR3 DNA sequence: TGTGCCAGTAGGTCGACTAGCGGGAGGGCCTTCTCTAGCACAGATACGCAGTATTTT.

This clonotype was seen more than once but under ten times. The junction differs from germline at one of its ends, possibly a read error. The rearrangement uses TRBV4-3 and TRBJ1-1; D unclear. Germline V gives CDR1 LGHNA, CDR2 YSLEER. This CDR3 has 11 amino acids. The CDR3 loop reads CASSQVGDFSF. Written as DNA, the CDR3 is TGCGCCAGCAGCCAAGTCGGAGATTTTTCCTTT.

This clonotype was seen many times. This chain links TRBV20-1 with TRBJ1-2; 8 bases map to TRBD1. Losses at the gene ends were 3 bases for V and 6 bases for J; bases not matched to a gene: 9. This CDR3 region has 14 residues. Germline assignment: CDR1 DFQATT and CDR2 SNEGSKA (reference sequence). CDR3 nucleotide sequence: TGCAGTGCTAGTGTTAACTCAGGGGGCGATGGCTACACCTTC. Amino acids: CSASVNSGGDGYTF.